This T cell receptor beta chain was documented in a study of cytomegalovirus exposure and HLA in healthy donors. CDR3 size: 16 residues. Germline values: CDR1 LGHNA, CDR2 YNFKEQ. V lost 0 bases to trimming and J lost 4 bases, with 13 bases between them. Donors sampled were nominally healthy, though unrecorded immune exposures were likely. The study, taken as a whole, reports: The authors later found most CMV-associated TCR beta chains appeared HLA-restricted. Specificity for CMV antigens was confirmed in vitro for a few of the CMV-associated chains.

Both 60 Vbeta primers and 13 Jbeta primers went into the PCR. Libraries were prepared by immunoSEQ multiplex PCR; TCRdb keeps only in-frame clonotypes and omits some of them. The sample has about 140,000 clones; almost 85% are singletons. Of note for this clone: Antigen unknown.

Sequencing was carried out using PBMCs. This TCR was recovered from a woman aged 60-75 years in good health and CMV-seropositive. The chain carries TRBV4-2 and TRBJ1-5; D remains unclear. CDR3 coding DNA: TGTGCCAGCAGCCAAGAAGGTCCACGGGATAATCAGCCCCAGCATTTT. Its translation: CASSQEGPRDNQPQHF.